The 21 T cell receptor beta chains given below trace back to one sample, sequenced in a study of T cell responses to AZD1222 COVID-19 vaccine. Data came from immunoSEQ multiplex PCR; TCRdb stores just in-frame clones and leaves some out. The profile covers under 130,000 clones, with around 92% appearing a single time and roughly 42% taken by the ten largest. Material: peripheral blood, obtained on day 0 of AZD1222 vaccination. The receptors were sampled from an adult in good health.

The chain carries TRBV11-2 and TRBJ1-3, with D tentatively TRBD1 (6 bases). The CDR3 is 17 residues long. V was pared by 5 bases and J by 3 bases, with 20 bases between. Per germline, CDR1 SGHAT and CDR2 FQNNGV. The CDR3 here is CASSLMSPGARGNTIYF. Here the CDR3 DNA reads TGTGCCAGCAGCCTCATGAGTCCGGGGGCGCGTGGAAACACCATATATTTT.

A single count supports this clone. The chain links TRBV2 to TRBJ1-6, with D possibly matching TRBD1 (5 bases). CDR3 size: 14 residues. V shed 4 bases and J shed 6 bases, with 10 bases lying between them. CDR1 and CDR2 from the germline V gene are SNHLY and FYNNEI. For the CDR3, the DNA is TGTGCCAGCAGTGGGGGCCTCATTAATTCACCCCTCCACTTT. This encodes CASSGGLINSPLHF.

The CDR3 DNA sequence: TGTGCCAGCAGCTCCGCCAGCGGGAGGGCTGAGACCCAGTACTTC. This translates into CASSSASGRAETQYF. The chain uses TRBV7-2 and TRBJ2-5; TRBD2 matches 10 bases. V lost 4 bases and J lost 5; bases outside the gene matches: 7. The length of the CDR3 is 15 residues. The germline V gene encodes CDR1 SGHTA and CDR2 FQGNSA.

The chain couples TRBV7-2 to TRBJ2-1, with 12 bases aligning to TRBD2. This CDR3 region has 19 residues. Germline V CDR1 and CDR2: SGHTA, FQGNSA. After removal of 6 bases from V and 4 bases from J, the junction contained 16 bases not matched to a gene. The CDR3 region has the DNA TGTGCCAGCAGTTGGAATCCTCCGGGACTAGCGGGCTCTTACAATGAGCAGTTCTTC. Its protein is CASSWNPPGLAGSYNEQFF.

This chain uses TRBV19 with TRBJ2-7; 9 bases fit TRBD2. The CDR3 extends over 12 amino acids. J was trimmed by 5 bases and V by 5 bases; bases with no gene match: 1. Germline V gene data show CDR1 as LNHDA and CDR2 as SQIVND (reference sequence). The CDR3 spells CASSPSGDEQYF. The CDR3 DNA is TGTGCCAGTAGTCCTAGCGGGGACGAGCAGTACTTC.

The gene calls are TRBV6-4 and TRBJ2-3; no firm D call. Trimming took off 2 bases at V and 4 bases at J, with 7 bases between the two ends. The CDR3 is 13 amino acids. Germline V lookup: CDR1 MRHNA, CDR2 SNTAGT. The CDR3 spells CASSDGDADTQYF. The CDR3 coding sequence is TGTGCCAGCAGTGACGGGGATGCAGATACGCAGTATTTT.

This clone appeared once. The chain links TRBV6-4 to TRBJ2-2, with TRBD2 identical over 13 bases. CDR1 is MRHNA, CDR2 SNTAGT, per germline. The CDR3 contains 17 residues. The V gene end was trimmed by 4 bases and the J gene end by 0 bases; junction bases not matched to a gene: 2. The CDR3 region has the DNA TGTGCCAGCAGTGGGGGGACTAGCGGGACGAACACCGGGGAGCTGTTTTTT. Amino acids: CASSGGTSGTNTGELFF.

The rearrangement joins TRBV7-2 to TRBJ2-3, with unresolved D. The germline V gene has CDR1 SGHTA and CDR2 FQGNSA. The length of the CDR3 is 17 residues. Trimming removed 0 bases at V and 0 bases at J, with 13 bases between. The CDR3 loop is CASSLAPWLASTDTQYF. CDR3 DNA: TGTGCCAGCAGCTTAGCGCCCTGGTTGGCCAGCACAGATACGCAGTATTTT.

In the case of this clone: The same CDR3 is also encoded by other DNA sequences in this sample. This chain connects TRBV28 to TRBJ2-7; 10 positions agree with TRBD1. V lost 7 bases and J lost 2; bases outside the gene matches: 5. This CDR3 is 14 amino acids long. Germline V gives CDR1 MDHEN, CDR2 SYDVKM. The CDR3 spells CASNSGTGAYEQYF. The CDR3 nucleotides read TGTGCCAGCAATTCCGGGACAGGGGCCTACGAGCAGTACTTC.

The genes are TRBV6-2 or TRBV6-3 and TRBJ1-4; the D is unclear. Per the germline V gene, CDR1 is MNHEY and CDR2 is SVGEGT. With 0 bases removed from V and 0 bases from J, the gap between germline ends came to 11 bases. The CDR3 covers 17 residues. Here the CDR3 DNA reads TGTGCCAGCAGTTACTCTTACACAGCGGCAACTAATGAAAAACTGTTTTTT. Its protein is CASSYSYTAATNEKLFF.

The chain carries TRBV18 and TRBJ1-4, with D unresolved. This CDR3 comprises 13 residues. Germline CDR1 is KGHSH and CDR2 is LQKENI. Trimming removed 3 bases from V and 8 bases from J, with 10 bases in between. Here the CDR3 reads CASSPDLWEKLFF. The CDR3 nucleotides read TGTGCCAGCTCACCTGATTTATGGGAAAAACTGTTTTTT.

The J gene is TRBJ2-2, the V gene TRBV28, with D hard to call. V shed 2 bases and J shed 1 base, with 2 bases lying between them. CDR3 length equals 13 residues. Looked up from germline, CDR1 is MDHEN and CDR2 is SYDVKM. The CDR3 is CASSLLNTGELFF. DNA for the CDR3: TGTGCCAGCAGTTTACTGAACACCGGGGAGCTGTTTTTT.

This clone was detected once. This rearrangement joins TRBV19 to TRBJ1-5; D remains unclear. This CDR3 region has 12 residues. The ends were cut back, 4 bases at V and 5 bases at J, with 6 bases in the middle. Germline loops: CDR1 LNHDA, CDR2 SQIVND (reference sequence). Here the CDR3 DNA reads TGTGCCAGTAGTAGGGAGGATCAGCCCCAGCATTTT. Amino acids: CASSREDQPQHF.

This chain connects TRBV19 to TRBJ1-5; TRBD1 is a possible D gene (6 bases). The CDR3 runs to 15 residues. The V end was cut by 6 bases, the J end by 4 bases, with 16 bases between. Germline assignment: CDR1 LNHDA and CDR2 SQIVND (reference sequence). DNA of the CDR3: TGTGCCAGTAGCACAGGGTTTAGAAATAATCAGCCCCAGCATTTT. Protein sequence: CASSTGFRNNQPQHF.

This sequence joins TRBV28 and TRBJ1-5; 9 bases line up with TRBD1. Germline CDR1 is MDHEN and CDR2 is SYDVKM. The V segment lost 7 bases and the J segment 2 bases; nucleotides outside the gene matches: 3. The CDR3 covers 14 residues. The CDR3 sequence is CASTRTGGNQPQHF. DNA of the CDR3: TGTGCCAGCACCCGGACAGGGGGCAATCAGCCCCAGCATTTT.

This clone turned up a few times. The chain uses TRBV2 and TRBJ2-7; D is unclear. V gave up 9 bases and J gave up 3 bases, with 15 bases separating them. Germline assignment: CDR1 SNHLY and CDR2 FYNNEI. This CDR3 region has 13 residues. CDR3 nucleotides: TGTGCCAGGCTTTGGACCCTCCACTACGAGCAGTACTTC. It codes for CARLWTLHYEQYF.

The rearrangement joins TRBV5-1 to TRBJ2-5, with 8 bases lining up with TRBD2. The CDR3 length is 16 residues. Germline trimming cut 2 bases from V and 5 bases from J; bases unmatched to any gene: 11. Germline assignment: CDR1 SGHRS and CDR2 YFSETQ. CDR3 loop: CASSFYPSGRGETQYF. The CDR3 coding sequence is TGCGCCAGCAGCTTCTACCCCAGCGGGAGAGGGGAGACCCAGTACTTC. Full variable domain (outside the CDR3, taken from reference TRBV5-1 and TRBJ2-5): KAGVTQTPRYLIKTRGQQVTLSCSPISGHRSVSWYQQTPGQGLQFLFEYFSETQRNKGNFPGRFSGRQFSNSRSEMNVSTLELGDSALYLCASSFYPSGRGETQYFGPGTRLLVL.

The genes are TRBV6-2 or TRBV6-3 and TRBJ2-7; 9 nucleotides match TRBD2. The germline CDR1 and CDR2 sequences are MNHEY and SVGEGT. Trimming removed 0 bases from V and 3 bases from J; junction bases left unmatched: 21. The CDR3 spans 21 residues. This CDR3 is CASSYSHWGAGGPEGVYEQYF. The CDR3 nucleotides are TGTGCCAGCAGTTACTCCCATTGGGGAGCGGGAGGCCCTGAGGGAGTCTACGAGCAGTACTTC.

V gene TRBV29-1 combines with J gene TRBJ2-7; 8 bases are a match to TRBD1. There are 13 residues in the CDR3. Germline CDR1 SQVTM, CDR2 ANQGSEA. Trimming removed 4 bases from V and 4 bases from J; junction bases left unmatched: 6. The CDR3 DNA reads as TGCAGCGTTGCAGGACAGGGTAGTTACGAGCAGTACTTC. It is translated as CSVAGQGSYEQYF.

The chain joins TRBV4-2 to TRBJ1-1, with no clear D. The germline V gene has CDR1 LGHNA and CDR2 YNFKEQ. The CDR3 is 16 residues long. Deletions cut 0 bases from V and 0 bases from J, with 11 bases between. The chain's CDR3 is CASSQEGSIMNTEAFF. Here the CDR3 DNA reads TGTGCCAGCAGCCAAGAAGGCAGCATCATGAACACTGAAGCTTTCTTT.

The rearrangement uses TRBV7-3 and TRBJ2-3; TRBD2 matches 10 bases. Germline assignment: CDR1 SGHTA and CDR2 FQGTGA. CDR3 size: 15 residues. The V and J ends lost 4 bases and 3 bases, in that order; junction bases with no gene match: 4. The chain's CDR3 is CASSSGLAATDTQYF. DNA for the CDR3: TGTGCCAGCAGCTCCGGACTAGCGGCTACAGATACGCAGTATTTT.